The 18 T cell receptor beta chains below come from one sample, sequenced in a study of blood T cell repertoires in COVID-19. The data were produced by immunoSEQ multiplex PCR, yet TCRdb's version contains in-frame clones alone and is incomplete. Altogether roughly 150,000 clones are present, around 87% being singletons, with the ten largest covering 2.5% to 3.5%. The sequenced material came from peripheral blood. All receptors derive from a woman aged 60-70 years with active COVID-19.

V is TRBV5-5 and J is TRBJ1-2; unclear D gene. V lost 4 bases to trimming and J lost 5 bases, with 30 bases between them. The CDR3 runs to 19 residues. CDR1 SGHKS and CDR2 YYEKEE come from the germline V gene (reference sequence). DNA of the CDR3: TGTGCCAGCAGCCCCCCGCTCGCTCGAGGCCTAAGGCGGAAGTATGGCTACACCTTC. Its protein product is CASSPPLARGLRRKYGYTF. The full variable domain, rest sourced from reference TRBV5-5 and TRBJ1-2, is DAGVTQSPTHLIKTRGQQVTLRCSPISGHKSVSWYQQVLGQGPQFIFQYYEKEERGRGNFPDRFSARQFPNYSSELNVNALLLGDSALYLCASSPPLARGLRRKYGYTFGSGTRLTVV.

The V and J genes are TRBV6-5 and TRBJ1-1, with TRBD1 matching over 7 bases. The CDR3 length is 14 residues. Germline CDR1 is MNHEY and CDR2 is SVGAGI. V trimming: 6 bases; J trimming: 4 bases; junction bases outside the gene matches: 8. This CDR3 is CASSKTGSLTEAFF. The CDR3 DNA sequence: TGTGCCAGCAGCAAGACAGGGTCGCTCACTGAAGCTTTCTTT.

This clone was picked up one time. The chain combines TRBV28 with TRBJ2-7; TRBD1 aligns across 8 bases. Germline V CDR1 and CDR2: MDHEN, SYDVKM. The CDR3 is 13 residues long. V shed 7 bases, J shed 3 bases, and the junction held 5 bases outside the gene matches. The CDR3 DNA follows: TGTGCCAGCATCGGGACAGGTTTCTACGAGCAGTACTTC. It is translated as CASIGTGFYEQYF.

V and J are TRBV5-1 and TRBJ2-1; perhaps TRBD2 as D (6 bases). The germline V gene encodes CDR1 SGHRS and CDR2 YFSETQ. Trimming removed 2 bases from V and 0 bases from J, with 12 bases in between. The CDR3 covers 16 residues. The CDR3 loop reads CASSFSYGSSYNEQFF. The CDR3 DNA reads as TGCGCCAGCAGCTTCAGTTACGGGAGCTCCTACAATGAGCAGTTCTTC.

The rearrangement joins TRBV5-5 to TRBJ2-1, with 11 nucleotides matching TRBD2. Germline assignment: CDR1 SGHKS and CDR2 YYEKEE (reference sequence). The trim removed 0 bases at V and 9 bases at J, leaving 8 bases unmatched. The CDR3 is 16 residues long. CDR3 nucleotides: TGTGCCAGCAGCTTGGCTCCGGGACTAGCGGCCAGTGAGCAGTTCTTC. Translated, it gives CASSLAPGLAASEQFF.

This rearrangement joins TRBV28 to TRBJ1-5; D is possibly TRBD1 (5 bases). V dropped 3 bases and J dropped 9 bases, with 12 bases sitting between them. This CDR3 spans 13 amino acids. Germline values: CDR1 MDHEN, CDR2 SYDVKM. The CDR3 DNA follows: TGTGCCAGCAGTTTCAGGGTACGAGGGCCCCAGCATTTT. Residues: CASSFRVRGPQHF.

The J gene is TRBJ2-1, the V gene TRBV18; 13 bases are a match to TRBD2. This CDR3 contains 18 residues. CDR1 and CDR2 from the germline V gene are KGHSH and LQKENI. V gave up 4 bases and J gave up 1 base; unmatched junction bases: 7. CDR3 bases: TGTGCCAGCTCACTGGGACTAGCGGGACCCATTTCCTACAATGAGCAGTTCTTC. Translating it yields CASSLGLAGPISYNEQFF.

V usage is TRBV10-2 and J usage is TRBJ2-7; 11 nucleotides align to TRBD2. The CDR3 has 14 amino acids. Germline V gene sequence: CDR1 WSHSY, CDR2 SAAADI. The ends lost 6 bases at V and 1 base at J; junction bases unmatched: 2. In DNA form, the CDR3 reads TGCGCCAGCAGGGTAGCGGGAGGGTCCTACGAGCAGTACTTC. Protein product: CASRVAGGSYEQYF.

The rearrangement uses TRBV9 and TRBJ2-2; 12 bases align to TRBD2. The ends lost 6 bases at V and 0 bases at J; junction bases unmatched: 9. The CDR3 totals 18 residues. The germline gives CDR1 SGDLS, CDR2 YYNGEE. The CDR3 region is CASNFGLAGTANTGELFF. The CDR3 bases are TGTGCCAGCAACTTCGGACTAGCGGGAACAGCGAACACCGGGGAGCTGTTTTTT. Looking up the rest from reference TRBV9 and TRBJ2-2 gives the full variable domain: DSGVTQTPKHLITATGQRVTLRCSPRSGDLSVYWYQQSLDQGLQFLIQYYNGEERAKGNILERFSAQQFPDLHSELNLSSLELGDSALYFCASNFGLAGTANTGELFFGEGSRLTVL.

For this clone: Other DNA variants within this sample encode the same CDR3. The chain recombines TRBV6-6 with TRBJ2-5; 7 bases line up with TRBD1. Germline loops: CDR1 MNHNY, CDR2 SVGAGI (reference sequence). This CDR3 region has 14 residues. The junction had 2 bases not matched to a gene; V was cut back by 2 bases and J by 2 bases. The CDR3 bases are TGTGCCAGCAGTTACCCGGGACAGCAAGAGACCCAGTACTTC. This gives the protein CASSYPGQQETQYF.

The chain carries TRBV28 and TRBJ1-2; weak D call: TRBD1 (6 bases). Per the germline V gene, CDR1 is MDHEN and CDR2 is SYDVKM. V was clipped by 5 bases and J by 8 bases, with 15 bases between them. The CDR3 covers 13 residues. CDR3 DNA sequence: TGTGCCAGCAGTACAGGGTTCGTCGGGGGCTACACCTTC. It is translated as CASSTGFVGGYTF.

This clone was recorded once. V gene TRBV5-4 combines with J gene TRBJ2-1, with 9 bases that match TRBD2. The CDR3 runs 16 residues. Unmatched junction bases numbered 8, after V lost 0 bases and J lost 7 bases. Germline CDR1 and CDR2: SGHNT and YYREEE (reference sequence). The CDR3 reads CASSLELAGVKNEQFF. As DNA, the CDR3 is TGTGCCAGCAGCTTGGAATTAGCGGGGGTAAAGAATGAGCAGTTCTTC.

The chain joins TRBV4-3 to TRBJ2-3; D gene unclear. Trimming removed 1 base from V and 0 bases from J, with 2 bases in between. Germline CDR1 LGHNA, CDR2 YSLEER. CDR3 length: 13 amino acids. In nucleotides, the CDR3 is TGCGCCAGCAGCCAAGCTAGCACAGATACGCAGTATTTT. Its protein product is CASSQASTDTQYF.

CDR3 residues: CASSDSWTKNTGELFF. In DNA, the CDR3 is TGTGCCAGCAGTGACTCGTGGACTAAGAACACCGGGGAGCTGTTTTTT. The rearrangement uses TRBV6-4 and TRBJ2-2; tentative D call: TRBD2 (6 bases). V lost 0 bases and J 1 base, leaving 9 bases between the germline ends. The germline V gene encodes CDR1 MRHNA and CDR2 SNTAGT. The CDR3 runs 16 residues.

V and J are TRBV7-3 and TRBJ2-3; possibly TRBD1 for D (6 bases). Trimming removed 2 bases at V and 4 bases at J, with 13 bases between. The CDR3 has 15 amino acids. Germline lookup yields CDR1 SGHTA and CDR2 FQGTGA. The DNA of the CDR3 is TGTGCCAGCAGCTTAGGAGGACAGCCAGCAGATACGCAGTATTTT. It encodes CASSLGGQPADTQYF. Variable domain in full (rest from reference TRBV7-3 and TRBJ2-3): GAGVSQTPSNKVTEKGKYVELRCDPISGHTALYWYRQSLGQGPEFLIYFQGTGAADDSGLPNDRFFAVRPEGSVSTLKIQRTERGDSAVYLCASSLGGQPADTQYFGPGTRLTVL.

This clone was recorded once. The chain uses TRBV6-6 and TRBJ2-6; the D is unclear. CDR1 is MNHNY, CDR2 SVGAGI, per germline (reference sequence). Trimming removed 6 bases at V and 3 bases at J, with 6 bases between. The CDR3 is 13 residues long. CDR3 in amino acids: CASSSLGANVLTF. The DNA for the CDR3 is TGTGCCAGCAGCTCTCTTGGGGCCAACGTCCTGACTTTC.

A few counts support this clone. The rearrangement joins TRBV11-2 to TRBJ1-2, with a tentative D call TRBD1 (5 bases). The germline gives CDR1 SGHAT, CDR2 FQNNGV. This CDR3 comprises 15 residues. Trimming cost V 4 bases and J 8 bases, with 20 bases left between them. The CDR3, as DNA: TGTGCCAGCAGCTCCCCACGGGGGTCACGGGGGGGCTACACCTTC. It translates to CASSSPRGSRGGYTF. Supplemented by reference TRBV11-2 and TRBJ1-2, the full variable domain reads EAGVAQSPRYKIIEKRQSVAFWCNPISGHATLYWYQQILGQGPKLLIQFQNNGVVDDSQLPKDRFSAERLKGVDSTLKIQPAKLEDSAVYLCASSSPRGSRGGYTFGSGTRLTVV.

This chain uses TRBV28 with TRBJ2-3; 7 positions match TRBD1. The V segment lost 5 bases and the J segment 2 bases; nucleotides outside the gene matches: 7. Germline lookup yields CDR1 MDHEN and CDR2 SYDVKM. The length of the CDR3 is 15 residues. The DNA for the CDR3 is TGTGCCAGCAGTCCCGACAGGGCTCACACAGATACGCAGTATTTT. This translates into CASSPDRAHTDTQYF.